The T cell receptor (beta chain) described here comes from a study of OX40 agonist ivuxolimab in advanced cancers. Repertoires were generated with immunoSEQ multiplex PCR, while TCRdb's copy carries only in-frame clones and drops some. This sample has fewer than 65,000 clones; more than 70% occur once, and the top ten carry about 5.6%. V lost 5 bases to trimming and J lost 7 bases; unmatched junction nucleotides: 13. This CDR3 is 17 amino acids long. Germline-derived CDR1 and CDR2 are SGHTA and FQGNSA. The TCR originated in an adult with an advanced solid tumor such as melanoma, head and neck, liver or kidney cancer. The starting material was CD4+ or CD8+ T cells sorted from blood, obtained in a trial of the OX40 agonist ivuxolimab. V usage is TRBV7-2 and J usage is TRBJ2-2; TRBD1 matches 10 bases. The CDR3 DNA is TGTGCCAGCAGCCGTTTGCCGGGACAGGGGACGAGCGGGGAGCTGTTTTTT. This encodes CASSRLPGQGTSGELFF.